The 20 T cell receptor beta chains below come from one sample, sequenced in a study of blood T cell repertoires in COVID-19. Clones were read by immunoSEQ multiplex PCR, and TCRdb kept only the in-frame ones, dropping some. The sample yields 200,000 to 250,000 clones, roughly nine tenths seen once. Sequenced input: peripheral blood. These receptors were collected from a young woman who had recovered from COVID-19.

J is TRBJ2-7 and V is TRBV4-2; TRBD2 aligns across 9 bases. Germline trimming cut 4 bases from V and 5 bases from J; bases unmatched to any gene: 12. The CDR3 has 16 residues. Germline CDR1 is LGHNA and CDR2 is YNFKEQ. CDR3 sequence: CASSPLAGSLENEQYF. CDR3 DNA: TGTGCCAGCAGCCCCCTAGCGGGAAGTTTGGAAAACGAGCAGTACTTC.

CDR3 nucleotides: TGTGCCAGCTCACCAACAGGGGAGTTGTATGGCTACACCTTC. Translated: CASSPTGELYGYTF. V is TRBV18 and J is TRBJ1-2, with TRBD1 matching over 7 bases. CDR3 size: 14 residues. Germline CDR1 is KGHSH and CDR2 is LQKENI. The V segment lost 2 bases and the J segment 5 bases; nucleotides outside the gene matches: 5.

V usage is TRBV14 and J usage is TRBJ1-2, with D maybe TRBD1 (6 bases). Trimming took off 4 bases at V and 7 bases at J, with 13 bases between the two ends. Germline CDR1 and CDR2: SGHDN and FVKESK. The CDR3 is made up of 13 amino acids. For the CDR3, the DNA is TGTGCCAGCAGCCCAGTGAGAGGGGGTGGCTACACCTTC. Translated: CASSPVRGGGYTF.

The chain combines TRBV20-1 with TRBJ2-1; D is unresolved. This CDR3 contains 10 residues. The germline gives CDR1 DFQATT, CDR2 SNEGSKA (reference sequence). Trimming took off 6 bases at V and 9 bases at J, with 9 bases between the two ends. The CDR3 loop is CSAPPGEQFF. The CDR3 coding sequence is TGCAGTGCCCCGCCCGGTGAGCAGTTCTTC.

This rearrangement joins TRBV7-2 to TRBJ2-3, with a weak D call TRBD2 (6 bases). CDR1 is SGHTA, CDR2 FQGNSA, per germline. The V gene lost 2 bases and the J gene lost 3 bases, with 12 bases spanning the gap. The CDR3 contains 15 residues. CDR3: CASSLRAGLTDTQYF. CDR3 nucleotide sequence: TGTGCCAGCAGCTTACGGGCTGGACTAACAGATACGCAGTATTTT.

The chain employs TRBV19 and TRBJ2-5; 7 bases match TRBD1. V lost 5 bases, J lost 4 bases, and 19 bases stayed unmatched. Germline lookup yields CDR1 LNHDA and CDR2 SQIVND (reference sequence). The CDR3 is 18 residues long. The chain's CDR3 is CASSSQNPGTVRRETQYF. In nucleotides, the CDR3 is TGTGCCAGTAGTTCCCAAAATCCCGGGACAGTTAGGAGAGAGACCCAGTACTTC. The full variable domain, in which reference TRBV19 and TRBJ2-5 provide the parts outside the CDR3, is DGGITQSPKYLFRKEGQNVTLSCEQNLNHDAMYWYRQDPGQGLRLIYYSQIVNDFQKGDIAEGYSVSREKKESFPLTVTSAQKNPTAFYLCASSSQNPGTVRRETQYFGPGTRLLVL.

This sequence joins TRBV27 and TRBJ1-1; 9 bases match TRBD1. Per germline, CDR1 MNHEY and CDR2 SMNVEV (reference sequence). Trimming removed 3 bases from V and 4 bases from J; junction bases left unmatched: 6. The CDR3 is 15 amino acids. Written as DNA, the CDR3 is TGTGCCAGCAGTTTGACCGGGACAGGGCTCACTGAAGCTTTCTTT. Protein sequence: CASSLTGTGLTEAFF.

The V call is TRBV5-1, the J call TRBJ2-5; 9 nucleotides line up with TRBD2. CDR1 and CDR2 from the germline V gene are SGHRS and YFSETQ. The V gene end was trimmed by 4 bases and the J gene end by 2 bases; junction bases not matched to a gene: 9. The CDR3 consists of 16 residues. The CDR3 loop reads CASSLSPAGGQETQYF. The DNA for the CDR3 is TGCGCCAGCAGCCTATCCCCAGCGGGGGGTCAAGAGACCCAGTACTTC.

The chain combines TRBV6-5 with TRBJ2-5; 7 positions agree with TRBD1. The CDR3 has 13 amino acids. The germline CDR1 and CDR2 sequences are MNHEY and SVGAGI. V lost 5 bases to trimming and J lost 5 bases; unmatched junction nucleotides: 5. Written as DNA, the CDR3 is TGTGCCAGCAGTCTCGACAGGGATGAGACCCAGTACTTC. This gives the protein CASSLDRDETQYF.

CDR3 sequence: CASSGRLAGEDNEQFF. CDR3 coding DNA: TGTGCCAGCAGCGGCCGGCTGGCGGGAGAGGACAATGAGCAGTTCTTC. The chain has TRBV13 and TRBJ2-1; 7 nucleotides agree with TRBD2. With V trimmed by 5 bases and J by 5 bases, 12 bases remained unmatched. Germline CDR1 and CDR2: PRHDT and FYEKMQ (reference sequence). The CDR3 totals 16 residues. Full variable domain (remainder filled in from reference TRBV13 and TRBJ2-1): AAGVIQSPRHLIKEKRETATLKCYPIPRHDTVYWYQQGPGQDPQFLISFYEKMQSDKGSIPDRFSAQQFSDYHSELNMSSLELGDSALYFCASSGRLAGEDNEQFFGPGTRLTVL.

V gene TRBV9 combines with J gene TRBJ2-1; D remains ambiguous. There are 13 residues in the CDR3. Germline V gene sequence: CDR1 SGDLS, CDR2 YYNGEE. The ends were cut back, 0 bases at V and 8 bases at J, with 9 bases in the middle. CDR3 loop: CASSVDTSDEQFF. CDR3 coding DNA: TGTGCCAGCAGCGTAGATACGTCGGATGAGCAGTTCTTC.

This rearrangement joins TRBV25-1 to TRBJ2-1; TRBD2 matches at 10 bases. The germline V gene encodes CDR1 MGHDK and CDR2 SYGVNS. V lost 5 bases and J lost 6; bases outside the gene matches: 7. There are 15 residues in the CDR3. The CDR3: CASSTLAGEGNEQFF. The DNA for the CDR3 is TGTGCCAGCAGTACTCTAGCGGGGGAGGGCAATGAGCAGTTCTTC.

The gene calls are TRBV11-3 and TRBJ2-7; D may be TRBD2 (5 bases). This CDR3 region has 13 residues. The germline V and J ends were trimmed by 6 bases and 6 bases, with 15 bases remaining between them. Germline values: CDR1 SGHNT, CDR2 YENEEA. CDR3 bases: TGTGCCAGCAGTCCGCGGGCGTCGGGCGAGCAGTACTTC. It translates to CASSPRASGEQYF.

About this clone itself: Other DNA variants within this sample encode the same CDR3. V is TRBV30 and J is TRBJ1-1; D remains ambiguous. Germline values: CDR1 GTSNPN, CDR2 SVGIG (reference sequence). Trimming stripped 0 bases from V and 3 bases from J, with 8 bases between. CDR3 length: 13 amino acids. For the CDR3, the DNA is TGTGCCTGGAGTGTACGGCGGGACACTGAAGCTTTCTTT. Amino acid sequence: CAWSVRRDTEAFF.

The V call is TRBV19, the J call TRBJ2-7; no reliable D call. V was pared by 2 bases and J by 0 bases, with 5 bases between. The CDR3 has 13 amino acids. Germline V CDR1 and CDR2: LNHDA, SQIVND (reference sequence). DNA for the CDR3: TGTGCCAGTAGTATAACGGGCTCCTACGAGCAGTACTTC. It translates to CASSITGSYEQYF.

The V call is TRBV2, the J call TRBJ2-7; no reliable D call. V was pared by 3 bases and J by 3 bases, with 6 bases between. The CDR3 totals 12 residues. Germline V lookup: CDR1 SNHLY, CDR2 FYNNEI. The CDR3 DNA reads TGTGCCAGCAGTGAGGCCGACTACGAGCAGTACTTC. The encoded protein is CASSEADYEQYF.

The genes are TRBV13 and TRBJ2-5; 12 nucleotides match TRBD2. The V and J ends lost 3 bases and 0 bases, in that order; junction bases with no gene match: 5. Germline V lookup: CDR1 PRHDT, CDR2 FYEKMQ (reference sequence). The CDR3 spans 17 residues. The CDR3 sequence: CASSFRTSGVYQETQYF. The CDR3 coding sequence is TGTGCCAGCAGCTTTAGGACTAGCGGGGTGTACCAAGAGACCCAGTACTTC.

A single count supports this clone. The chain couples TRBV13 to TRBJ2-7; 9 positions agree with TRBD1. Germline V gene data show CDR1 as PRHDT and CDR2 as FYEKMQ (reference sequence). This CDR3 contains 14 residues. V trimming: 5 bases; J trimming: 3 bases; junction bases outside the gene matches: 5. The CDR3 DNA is TGTGCCAGCAGCCTGCCGGGACAGGGCTACGAGCAGTACTTC. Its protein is CASSLPGQGYEQYF.

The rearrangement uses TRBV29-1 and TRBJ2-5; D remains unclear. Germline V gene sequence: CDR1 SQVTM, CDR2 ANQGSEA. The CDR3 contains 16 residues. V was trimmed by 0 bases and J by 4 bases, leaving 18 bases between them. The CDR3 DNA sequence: TGCAGCGTTGAAGATCGGGTAGTTCTCCCCCCAGAGACCCAGTACTTC. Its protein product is CSVEDRVVLPPETQYF. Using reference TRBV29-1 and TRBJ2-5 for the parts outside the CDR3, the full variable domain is SAVISQKPSRDICQRGTSLTIQCQVDSQVTMMFWYRQQPGQSLTLIATANQGSEATYESGFVIDKFPISRPNLTFSTLTVSNMSPEDSSIYLCSVEDRVVLPPETQYFGPGTRLLVL.

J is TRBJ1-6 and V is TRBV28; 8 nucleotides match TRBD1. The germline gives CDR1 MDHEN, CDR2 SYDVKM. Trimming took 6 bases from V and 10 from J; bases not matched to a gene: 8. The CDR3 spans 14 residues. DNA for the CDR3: TGTGCCAGCAGGGCTGGACAGGGTGGCTCACCCCTCCACTTT. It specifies CASRAGQGGSPLHF. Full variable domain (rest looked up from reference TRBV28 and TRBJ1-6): DVKVTQSSRYLVKRTGEKVFLECVQDMDHENMFWYRQDPGLGLRLIYFSYDVKMKEKGDIPEGYSVSREKKERFSLILESASTNQTSMYLCASRAGQGGSPLHFGNGTRLTVT.